What follows are 24 T cell receptor beta chains derived from one specimen sequenced in a study of blood T cell repertoires in COVID-19. Produced via immunoSEQ multiplex PCR; TCRdb's table is partial and in-frame only. Here the sample spans 450,000 or so clones, roughly 89% being singletons. Source material: peripheral blood. The receptors come from a man aged 18 to 30 with COVID-19, enrolled during active disease.

The V call is TRBV5-5, the J call TRBJ2-1; 9 bases agree with TRBD2. The germline V gene encodes CDR1 SGHKS and CDR2 YYEKEE (reference sequence). This CDR3 region has 14 residues. With 2 bases clipped from V and 3 bases from J, the junction kept 0 bases outside the gene matches. CDR3 amino acids: CASSLLAGYNEQFF. The CDR3 DNA follows: TGTGCCAGCAGCTTACTAGCGGGCTACAATGAGCAGTTCTTC.

The chain has TRBV2 and TRBJ2-7; D call uncertain. Germline loops: CDR1 SNHLY, CDR2 FYNNEI. The CDR3 is 12 residues long. The V and J ends lost 8 bases and 2 bases respectively, with 10 bases between them. The CDR3: CASQLTAYEQYF. The DNA of the CDR3 is TGTGCCAGCCAACTAACCGCCTACGAGCAGTACTTC. The full variable domain, with the rest looked up from reference TRBV2 and TRBJ2-7, is EPEVTQTPSHQVTQMGQEVILRCVPISNHLYFYWYRQILGQKVEFLVSFYNNEISEKSEIFDDQFSVERPDGSNFTLKIRSTKLEDSAMYFCASQLTAYEQYFGPGTRLTVT.

This chain joins TRBV29-1 and TRBJ1-3; no definite D call. CDR1 SQVTM and CDR2 ANQGSEA come from the germline V gene. CDR3 size: 13 residues. Deletions cut 4 bases from V and 0 bases from J, with 7 bases between. The CDR3 DNA sequence: TGCAGCGTTGTCCTAATCTCTGGAAACACCATATATTTT. Its translation is CSVVLISGNTIYF.

The count of this clone is one. The rearrangement uses TRBV6-5 and TRBJ2-1; 12 nucleotides line up with TRBD2. The CDR3 contains 14 residues. Trimming at V came to 7 bases and at J to 10 bases, leaving 8 bases not matched to a gene. Germline loops: CDR1 MNHEY, CDR2 SVGAGI. The CDR3 sequence is CASNLGLAGREQFF. The CDR3 coding sequence is TGTGCCAGCAACTTAGGACTAGCGGGAAGGGAGCAGTTCTTC.

This clone was seen just once. The rearrangement joins TRBV18 to TRBJ2-1, with D tentatively TRBD2 (5 bases). There are 17 residues in the CDR3. Deletions cut 3 bases from V and 0 bases from J, with 15 bases between. The V gene's germline CDR1 is KGHSH and CDR2 LQKENI. CDR3 region: CASSPGRTGSSYNEQFF. The CDR3 nucleotides are TGTGCCAGCTCACCGGGCCGGACGGGAAGCTCCTACAATGAGCAGTTCTTC.

The chain couples TRBV10-3 to TRBJ2-1; 7 bases fit TRBD2. CDR1 is ENHRY, CDR2 SYGVKD, per germline. The ends lost 0 bases at V and 0 bases at J; junction bases unmatched: 5. The CDR3 contains 17 residues. This chain's CDR3 is CAISESVASGSYNEQFF. For the CDR3, the DNA is TGTGCCATCAGTGAGTCAGTAGCTAGCGGCTCCTACAATGAGCAGTTCTTC.

The rearrangement uses TRBV18 and TRBJ2-7; 10 positions match TRBD2. Germline V CDR1 and CDR2: KGHSH, LQKENI. Trimming cost V 4 bases and J 0 bases; bases outside gene matches: 3. This CDR3 spans 15 amino acids. CDR3 loop: CASSLGLAVSYEQYF. The CDR3 region has the DNA TGTGCCAGCTCACTAGGACTAGCGGTCTCCTACGAGCAGTACTTC.

The gene calls are TRBV3-1 (or the pseudogene TRBV3-2) and TRBJ2-5, with D perhaps matching TRBD2 (6 bases). Germline lookup yields CDR1 LGHDT and CDR2 YNNKEL (reference sequence). V was clipped by 2 bases and J by 3 bases, with 13 bases between them. The CDR3 is 15 amino acids. The CDR3 loop reads CASSQMASVEETQYF. For the CDR3, the DNA is TGTGCCAGCAGCCAAATGGCTAGCGTAGAAGAGACCCAGTACTTC.

The chain links TRBV2 to TRBJ2-2, with 8 bases fitting TRBD2. The CDR3 has 17 residues. CDR1 and CDR2 from the germline V gene are SNHLY and FYNNEI. V gave up 4 bases and J gave up 0 bases; unmatched junction bases: 7. This CDR3 is CASSGGILAANTGELFF. CDR3 nucleotides: TGTGCCAGCAGTGGGGGGATACTAGCGGCGAACACCGGGGAGCTGTTTTTT.

This clone has only a few counts. V gene TRBV30 combines with J gene TRBJ1-6, with 8 bases identical to TRBD1. Per germline, CDR1 GTSNPN and CDR2 SVGIG (reference sequence). After removal of 3 bases from V and 9 bases from J, the junction contained 4 bases not matched to a gene. The CDR3 consists of 13 residues. This chain's CDR3 is CAWSGTGGSPLHF. In DNA form, the CDR3 reads TGTGCCTGGAGCGGGACAGGTGGTTCACCCCTCCACTTT.

The chain recombines TRBV6-6 with TRBJ2-7; perhaps TRBD2 as D (6 bases). Germline lookup yields CDR1 MNHNY and CDR2 SVGAGI (reference sequence). The CDR3 has 14 amino acids. Trimming took 2 bases from V and 2 from J, leaving 10 bases between them. As DNA, the CDR3 is TGTGCCAGCAGTTACGGGGGGTCCCCCTACGAGCAGTACTTC. As protein: CASSYGGSPYEQYF.

This clone was seen a single time. The chain joins TRBV5-4 to TRBJ2-3; TRBD1 matches 9 bases. V was clipped by 4 bases and J by 3 bases; unmatched bases: 12. This CDR3 spans 17 amino acids. Germline assignment: CDR1 SGHNT and CDR2 YYREEE (reference sequence). The CDR3 region is CASSDTYGQGLTDTQYF. CDR3 DNA sequence: TGTGCCAGCAGCGACACCTACGGACAGGGGTTGACAGATACGCAGTATTTT.

The chain is built from TRBV28 and TRBJ1-1, with a weak D call TRBD1 (6 bases). The V end lost 6 bases, the J end lost 6 bases, and 17 bases lay between the germline ends. The CDR3 is made up of 14 amino acids. From germline, CDR1 is MDHEN and CDR2 SYDVKM. CDR3 sequence (DNA): TGTGCCAGCAGCTCACGAGGGGGAGTATCTGAAGCTTTCTTT. Translation: CASSSRGGVSEAFF.

The rearrangement uses TRBV5-1 and TRBJ1-2; 8 nucleotides match TRBD1. This CDR3 region has 13 residues. Trimming cost V 0 bases and J 10 bases; bases outside gene matches: 5. Germline loops: CDR1 SGHRS, CDR2 YFSETQ. CDR3 in amino acids: CASSLETGAYYTF. The CDR3 DNA reads TGCGCCAGCAGCTTGGAGACAGGGGCGTACTACACCTTC.

The chain is built from TRBV10-3 and TRBJ2-7; maybe TRBD2 (6 bases). The V end lost 3 bases, the J end lost 2 bases, and 14 bases lay between the germline ends. This CDR3 region has 15 residues. CDR1 is ENHRY, CDR2 SYGVKD, per germline. The CDR3 DNA reads TGTGCCATCAGTGACCCTAGCGTGATACCCTACGAGCAGTACTTC. Translated, it gives CAISDPSVIPYEQYF.

This chain uses TRBV7-2 with TRBJ2-7; unclear D gene. CDR1 and CDR2 from the germline V gene are SGHTA and FQGNSA. The CDR3 spans 15 residues. V was shortened by 4 bases and J by 0 bases, with 13 bases between the two germline ends. For the CDR3, the DNA is TGTGCCAGCAGCTCCTACTACCATCCCTCCTACGAGCAGTACTTC. Residues: CASSSYYHPSYEQYF.

This clone has a handful of counts. V gene TRBV14 combines with J gene TRBJ2-1, with D hard to call. Trimming removed 2 bases from V and 9 bases from J, with 5 bases in between. The V gene's germline CDR1 is SGHDN and CDR2 FVKESK. The CDR3 is 11 amino acids. The CDR3 spells CASSQLTEQFF. Here the CDR3 DNA reads TGTGCCAGCAGCCAACTAACTGAGCAGTTCTTC.

About this clone itself: The same CDR3 arises from other DNA sequences in this sample as well. The rearrangement uses TRBV5-1 and TRBJ2-1, with TRBD2 matching 7 bases. Looked up from germline, CDR1 is SGHRS and CDR2 is YFSETQ. J was trimmed by 3 bases and V by 0 bases; bases with no gene match: 3. The CDR3 extends over 15 amino acids. The CDR3 sequence: CASSLGAGSYNEQFF. The DNA of the CDR3 is TGCGCCAGCAGCTTGGGAGCGGGAAGCTACAATGAGCAGTTCTTC.

About this clone: The junction differs from germline at one of its ends, possibly a read error. V is TRBV9 and J is TRBJ1-1, with 7 bases that match TRBD1. The CDR3 length is 15 residues. Germline CDR1 reads SGDLS; CDR2 reads YYNGEE. CDR3 nucleotides: TGTGCCAGCAGGGTAGGGAGGGGGCCGAACACTGAAGCTTTCTTT. This gives the protein CASRVGRGPNTEAFF.

The chain combines TRBV3-1 (or the pseudogene TRBV3-2) with TRBJ2-3; 7 positions agree with TRBD1. The CDR3 covers 16 residues. The J segment lost 3 bases and the V segment lost 1 base, leaving 7 bases of the junction unmatched. The V gene's germline CDR1 is LGHDT and CDR2 YNNKEL (reference sequence). The CDR3 sequence: CASSQVVGQVTDTQYF. CDR3 DNA sequence: TGTGCCAGCAGCCAAGTTGTAGGACAGGTAACAGATACGCAGTATTTT.

V is TRBV29-1 and J is TRBJ2-1; 9 positions agree with TRBD1. Germline assignment: CDR1 SQVTM and CDR2 ANQGSEA. There are 12 residues in the CDR3. The junction had 5 bases not matched to a gene; V was cut back by 2 bases and J by 12 bases. The CDR3 nucleotides are TGCAGCGTTGAAAGGACAGGGGTTTGGCAGTTCTTC. Translated, it gives CSVERTGVWQFF.

This clone was observed once. The chain carries TRBV18 and TRBJ1-2; 7 bases fit TRBD1. The CDR3 totals 14 residues. In germline, CDR1 is KGHSH, CDR2 LQKENI. Trimming at V came to 6 bases and at J to 3 bases, leaving 7 bases not matched to a gene. CDR3 in amino acids: CASSPRQGDYGYTF. The CDR3, as DNA: TGTGCCAGCTCCCCGAGACAGGGCGACTATGGCTACACCTTC.

This sequence joins TRBV7-6 and TRBJ1-2; 7 bases match TRBD1. The CDR3 covers 17 residues. Losses at the gene ends were 2 bases for V and 1 base for J; bases not matched to a gene: 10. Germline V gene sequence: CDR1 SGHVS, CDR2 FNYEAQ. CDR3 protein: CASSLMPMDRHNYGYTF. The DNA for the CDR3 is TGTGCCAGCAGCTTAATGCCCATGGACAGGCATAACTATGGCTACACCTTC.

Worth noting for this clone: At one end the junction does not follow the germline gene, possibly because of a read error. This chain connects TRBV3-1 (or the pseudogene TRBV3-2) to TRBJ2-3; possibly TRBD1 for D (5 bases). CDR3 length: 13 residues. Looked up from germline, CDR1 is LGHDT and CDR2 is YNNKEL (reference sequence). CDR3 region: CASSQRGSDTQYF. Here the CDR3 DNA reads TGTGCCAGCAGCCAAAGGGGATCAGATACGCAATATTTT.